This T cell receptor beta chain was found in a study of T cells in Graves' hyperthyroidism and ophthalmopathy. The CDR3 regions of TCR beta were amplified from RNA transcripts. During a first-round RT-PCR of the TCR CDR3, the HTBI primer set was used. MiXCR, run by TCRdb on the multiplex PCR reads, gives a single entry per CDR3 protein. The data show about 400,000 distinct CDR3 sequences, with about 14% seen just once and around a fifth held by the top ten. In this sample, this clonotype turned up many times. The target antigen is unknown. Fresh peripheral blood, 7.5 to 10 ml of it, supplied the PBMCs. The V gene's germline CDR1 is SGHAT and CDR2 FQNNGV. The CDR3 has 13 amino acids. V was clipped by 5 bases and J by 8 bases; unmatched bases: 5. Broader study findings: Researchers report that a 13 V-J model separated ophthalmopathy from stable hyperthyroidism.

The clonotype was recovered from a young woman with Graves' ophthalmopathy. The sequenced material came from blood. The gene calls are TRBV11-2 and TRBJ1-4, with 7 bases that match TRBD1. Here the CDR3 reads CASSQQGSEKLFF. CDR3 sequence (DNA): TGTGCCAGCAGCCAACAGGGGAGCGAAAAACTGTTTTTT.